The following is a T cell receptor (beta chain) sequence with its context. The source of the sample is a study of blood T cell repertoires in COVID-19. CDR3 length: 15 amino acids. After removal of 6 bases from V and 6 bases from J, the junction contained 9 bases not matched to a gene. CDR1 MNHEY and CDR2 SVGAGI come from the germline V gene. The table came from immunoSEQ multiplex PCR; TCRdb's copy has only in-frame clones and leaves some out. The table records fewer than 150,000 clones, about nine tenths of them present only once. The V and J genes are TRBV6-5 and TRBJ2-3; 10 bases align to TRBD1. Material: peripheral blood. This sequence originates from a woman older than 75 with acute or convalescent COVID-19. The CDR3: CASRTRDRGSDTQYF. The CDR3 DNA sequence: TGTGCCAGCAGGACCCGGGACAGGGGATCCGATACGCAGTATTTT.